Below, 17 T cell receptor beta chains from the same sample are listed, as sequenced in a study of T-cell reconstitution after alpha-beta-depleted transplantation in children. Unique molecular identifiers featured in how the TCRbeta library was prepared. Each CDR3 protein is one row after TCRdb ran MiXCR on the PCR reads. The sample carries about 300,000 distinct CDR3 sequences, about 9.4% recorded once. The material was PBMCs, obtained before TCRalphabeta/CD19-depleted stem cell transplant. The receptors shown here come from a boy younger than two with acute myeloid leukemia, due to receive a stem cell transplant.

This CDR3 reads CAWGRLRGTGKANEQFF. The CDR3, as DNA: TGTGCCTGGGGGAGGCTACGAGGGACAGGGAAGGCCAATGAGCAGTTCTTC. This sequence joins TRBV30 and TRBJ2-1; 9 bases are a match to TRBD1. Germline V lookup: CDR1 GTSNPN, CDR2 SVGIG (reference sequence). The length of the CDR3 is 17 residues. Trimming cost V 5 bases and J 6 bases; bases outside gene matches: 17.

CDR3 DNA: TGTGCCAGCAGCTTAGCTTTGGTGTCTGTAGCCGATCAGCCCCAGCATTTT. Translating it yields CASSLALVSVADQPQHF. This chain connects TRBV7-4 to TRBJ1-5, with no clear D. V lost 0 bases and J lost 5, with 17 bases in between. This CDR3 is built from 17 residues. Germline assignment: CDR1 SGHVT and CDR2 SQSDAQ.

At least ten counts were recorded for this clonotype. CDR3 nucleotides: TGTGCCAGCAGTGAAACTAGCGGGGGACTATACAATGAGCAGTTCTTC. Protein product: CASSETSGGLYNEQFF. The gene calls are TRBV25-1 and TRBJ2-1; 11 bases are shared with TRBD2. Germline V CDR1 and CDR2: MGHDK, SYGVNS. CDR3 length: 16 residues. V dropped 2 bases and J dropped 4; count of bases not matched to a gene: 4. Looking up the rest from reference TRBV25-1 and TRBJ2-1 gives the full variable domain: EADIYQTPRYLVIGTGKKITLECSQTMGHDKMYWYQQDPGMELHLIHYSYGVNSTEKGDLSSESTVSRIRTEHFPLTLESARPSHTSQYLCASSETSGGLYNEQFFGPGTRLTVL.

Ten or more counts support this clonotype. V gene TRBV6-2 or TRBV6-3 combines with J gene TRBJ2-1, with D possibly called TRBD1 or TRBD2 (5 bases each). The CDR3 spans 14 residues. CDR1 MNHEY and CDR2 SVGEGT come from the germline V gene. V lost 6 bases to trimming and J lost 5 bases, with 14 bases between them. CDR3 sequence: CASRATGTHNEQFF. As DNA, the CDR3 is TGTGCCAGCAGAGCAACCGGGACGCACAATGAGCAGTTCTTC.

This clonotype was found many times. V is TRBV5-5 and J is TRBJ2-7, with 12 bases fitting TRBD2. CDR3 length: 16 amino acids. Germline CDR1 is SGHKS and CDR2 is YYEKEE (reference sequence). V trimming: 4 bases; J trimming: 4 bases; junction bases outside the gene matches: 9. The CDR3 region is CASSPGLAGMSYEQYF. The CDR3 DNA follows: TGTGCCAGCAGCCCAGGACTAGCGGGAATGTCATACGAGCAGTACTTC.

The chain carries TRBV5-5 and TRBJ2-7; TRBD2 agrees at 12 bases. The J segment lost 6 bases and the V segment lost 4 bases, leaving 8 bases of the junction unmatched. The CDR3 is 15 residues long. The germline V gene has CDR1 SGHKS and CDR2 YYEKEE (reference sequence). CDR3 residues: CASSQQTSGSGEQYF. Here the CDR3 DNA reads TGTGCCAGCAGCCAACAGACTAGCGGGAGCGGCGAGCAGTACTTC.

This clonotype was counted ten times or more. This rearrangement joins TRBV7-9 to TRBJ1-1, with a possible D match to TRBD1 (6 bases). Germline V gene data show CDR1 as SEHNR and CDR2 as FQNEAQ (reference sequence). The CDR3 length is 17 residues. The V end lost 4 bases, the J end lost 0 bases, and 18 bases lay between the germline ends. The CDR3 loop is CASSSTGSAWLNTEAFF. DNA of the CDR3: TGTGCCAGCAGCTCCACAGGGAGTGCCTGGCTGAACACTGAAGCTTTCTTT.

This chain joins TRBV6-4 and TRBJ2-1; no firm D call. CDR3 length: 12 amino acids. V was trimmed by 0 bases and J by 4 bases, leaving 1 base between them. Germline CDR1 reads MRHNA; CDR2 reads SNTAGT. The CDR3 region has the DNA TGTGCCAGCAGTGACTCGTACAATGAGCAGTTCTTC. Protein product: CASSDSYNEQFF.

This clonotype has at least ten counts. The chain combines TRBV6-1 with TRBJ2-5; the D gene could be TRBD1 or TRBD2 (6 bases each). The CDR3 length is 16 residues. The germline V gene encodes CDR1 MNHNS and CDR2 SASEGT. The V end was cut by 2 bases, the J end by 4 bases, with 17 bases between. CDR3 nucleotide sequence: TGTGCCAGCAGTGAATCGCGCTGGGGGGCGAGAGAGACCCAGTACTTC. Protein: CASSESRWGARETQYF.

This clonotype was recorded many times. The chain uses TRBV7-2 and TRBJ2-7, with TRBD1 matching over 7 bases. This CDR3 is built from 14 residues. Germline V gene data show CDR1 as SGHTA and CDR2 as FQGNSA. The junction had 8 bases not matched to a gene; V was cut back by 5 bases and J by 4 bases. This CDR3 reads CASSTNRGTYEQYF. The CDR3 DNA is TGTGCCAGCAGCACTAACAGGGGCACTTACGAGCAGTACTTC.

In this sample, this clonotype turned up many times. The chain joins TRBV7-9 to TRBJ2-2; D possibly corresponds to TRBD2 (5 bases). This CDR3 contains 16 residues. Germline assignment: CDR1 SEHNR and CDR2 FQNEAQ (reference sequence). The ends were cut back, 5 bases at V and 0 bases at J, with 13 bases in the middle. CDR3 loop: CASSRTRGSNTGELFF. CDR3 DNA: TGTGCCAGCAGCCGAACTAGAGGGTCGAACACCGGGGAGCTGTTTTTT.

This chain uses TRBV5-1 with TRBJ2-5; 7 nucleotides match TRBD2. The V gene's germline CDR1 is SGHRS and CDR2 YFSETQ. J was trimmed by 2 bases and V by 0 bases; bases with no gene match: 1. This CDR3 has 14 residues. The CDR3 DNA follows: TGCGCCAGCAGCTTGGAGGGAGGGCAAGAGACCCAGTACTTC. Translated, it gives CASSLEGGQETQYF.

Ten or more counts support this clonotype. This sequence joins TRBV20-1 and TRBJ2-3; TRBD2 aligns across 11 bases. Germline-derived CDR1 and CDR2 are DFQATT and SNEGSKA (reference sequence). This CDR3 is built from 16 residues. V lost 4 bases to trimming and J lost 1 base; unmatched junction nucleotides: 7. Here the CDR3 reads CSATGLAGLGTDTQYF. CDR3 DNA sequence: TGCAGTGCTACCGGACTAGCGGGTCTGGGCACAGATACGCAGTATTTT.

This clonotype was recorded many times. This chain links TRBV3-1 with TRBJ2-1; 9 nucleotides agree with TRBD1. J lost 4 bases, V lost 0 bases, and 4 bases had no gene match. The CDR3 is 16 amino acids. Germline lookup yields CDR1 LGHDT and CDR2 YNNKEL (reference sequence). The CDR3 nucleotides are TGTGCCAGCAGCCAAGAGGGGGACAGGGCTTACAATGAGCAGTTCTTC. Translated, it gives CASSQEGDRAYNEQFF.

This clonotype was recorded many times. V gene TRBV7-9 combines with J gene TRBJ2-2, with D unresolved. The V gene lost 4 bases and the J gene lost 4 bases, with 10 bases spanning the gap. The CDR3 totals 14 residues. Germline V gene lookup returns CDR1 SEHNR and CDR2 FQNEAQ (reference sequence). Written as DNA, the CDR3 is TGTGCCAGCAGCTCAGAGGAGTTCACCGGGGAGCTGTTTTTT. Protein: CASSSEEFTGELFF.

At least ten counts were recorded for this clonotype. Here the CDR3 DNA reads TGTGCCAGCAGTTTCACTAGGTCTGGGGCCAACGTCCTGACTTTC. It yields the protein CASSFTRSGANVLTF. V usage is TRBV12-3 or TRBV12-4 and J usage is TRBJ2-6; D is perhaps TRBD2 (5 bases). V was shortened by 3 bases and J by 1 base, with 7 bases between the two germline ends. The CDR3 is made up of 15 amino acids.

This clonotype was recorded many times. The V call is TRBV20-1, the J call TRBJ2-7; the match to TRBD2 covers 7 bases. J lost 2 bases, V lost 3 bases, and 10 bases had no gene match. The CDR3 loop spans 15 amino acids. CDR1 is DFQATT and CDR2 is SNEGSKA in the germline V gene (reference sequence). CDR3 protein: CSARGTSADTYEQYF. In DNA form, the CDR3 reads TGCAGTGCTAGGGGCACTAGCGCCGACACCTACGAGCAGTACTTC.